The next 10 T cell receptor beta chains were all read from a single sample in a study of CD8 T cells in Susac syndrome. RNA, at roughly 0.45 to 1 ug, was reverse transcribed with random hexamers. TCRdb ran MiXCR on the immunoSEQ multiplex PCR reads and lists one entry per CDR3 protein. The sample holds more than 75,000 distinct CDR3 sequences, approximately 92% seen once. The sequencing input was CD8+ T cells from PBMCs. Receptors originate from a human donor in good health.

CDR3 amino acids: CASSLWAQTSNTGELFF. The CDR3 nucleotides read TGTGCCAGCAGTTTATGGGCCCAGACATCCAACACCGGGGAGCTGTTTTTT. The chain combines TRBV27 with TRBJ2-2; unclear D gene. V was trimmed by 1 base and J by 2 bases, leaving 14 bases between them. CDR1 is MNHEY, CDR2 SMNVEV, per germline (reference sequence). CDR3 size: 17 residues.

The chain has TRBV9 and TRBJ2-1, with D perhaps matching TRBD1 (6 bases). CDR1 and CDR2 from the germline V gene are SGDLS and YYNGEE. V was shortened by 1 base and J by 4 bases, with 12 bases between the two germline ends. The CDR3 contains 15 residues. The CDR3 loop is CASSVKGVPYNEQFF. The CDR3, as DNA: TGTGCCAGCAGCGTAAAGGGGGTTCCATACAATGAGCAGTTCTTC. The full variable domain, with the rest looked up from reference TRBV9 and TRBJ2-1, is DSGVTQTPKHLITATGQRVTLRCSPRSGDLSVYWYQQSLDQGLQFLIQYYNGEERAKGNILERFSAQQFPDLHSELNLSSLELGDSALYFCASSVKGVPYNEQFFGPGTRLTVL.

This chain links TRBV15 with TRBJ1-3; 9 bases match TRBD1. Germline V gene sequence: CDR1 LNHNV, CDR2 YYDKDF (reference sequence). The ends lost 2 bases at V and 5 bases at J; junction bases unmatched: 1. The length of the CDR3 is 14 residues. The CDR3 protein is CATSRTGGRNTIYF. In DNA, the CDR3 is TGTGCCACCAGCAGAACAGGGGGCAGAAACACCATATATTTT.

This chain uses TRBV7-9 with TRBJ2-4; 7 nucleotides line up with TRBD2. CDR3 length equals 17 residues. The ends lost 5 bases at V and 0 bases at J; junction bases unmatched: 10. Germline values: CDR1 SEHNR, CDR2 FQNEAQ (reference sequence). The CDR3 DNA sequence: TGTGCCAGCAGCCCCTCGGGGGGAACCTTAGCCAAAAACATTCAGTACTTC. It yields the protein CASSPSGGTLAKNIQYF.

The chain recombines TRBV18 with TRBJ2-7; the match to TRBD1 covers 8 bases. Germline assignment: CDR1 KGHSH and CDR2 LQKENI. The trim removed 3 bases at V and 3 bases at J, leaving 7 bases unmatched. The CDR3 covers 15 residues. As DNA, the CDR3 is TGTGCCAGCTCACCGACAGGGGACCTAATCTACGAGCAGTACTTC. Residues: CASSPTGDLIYEQYF.

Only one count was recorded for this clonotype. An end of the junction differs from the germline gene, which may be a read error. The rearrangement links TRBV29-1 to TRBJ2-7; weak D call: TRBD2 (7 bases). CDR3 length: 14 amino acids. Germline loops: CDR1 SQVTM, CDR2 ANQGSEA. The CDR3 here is CSAEGGEQMDEQYF. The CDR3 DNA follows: TGCAGCGCTGAAGGGGGGGAGCAGATGGACGAGCAGTACTTC.

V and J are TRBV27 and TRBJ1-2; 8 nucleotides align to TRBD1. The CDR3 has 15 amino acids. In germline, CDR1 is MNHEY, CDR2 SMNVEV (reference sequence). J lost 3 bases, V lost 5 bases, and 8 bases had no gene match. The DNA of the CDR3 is TGTGCCAGCAGTCCACAGACAGGGGACCACTATGGCTACACCTTC. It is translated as CASSPQTGDHYGYTF.

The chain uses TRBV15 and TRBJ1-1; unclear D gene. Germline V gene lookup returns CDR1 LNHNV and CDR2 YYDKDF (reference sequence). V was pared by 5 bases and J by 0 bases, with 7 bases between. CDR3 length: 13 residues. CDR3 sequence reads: CATSEGLNTEAFF. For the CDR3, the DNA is TGTGCCACCAGCGAAGGGTTGAACACTGAAGCTTTCTTT. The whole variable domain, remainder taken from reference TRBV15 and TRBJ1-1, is DAMVIQNPRYQVTQFGKPVTLSCSQTLNHNVMYWYQQKSSQAPKLLFHYYDKDFNNEADTPDNFQSRRPNTSFCFLDIRSPGLGDTAMYLCATSEGLNTEAFFGQGTRLTVV.

CDR3 amino acids: CASSFSLDRVDGYTF. The DNA for the CDR3 is TGCGCCAGCAGCTTCAGCTTGGACAGGGTTGATGGCTACACCTTC. The chain recombines TRBV5-1 with TRBJ1-2, with TRBD1 matching over 8 bases. Per the germline V gene, CDR1 is SGHRS and CDR2 is YFSETQ. J gave up 6 bases and V 2 bases, and 9 bases lay outside the gene matches. The CDR3 is made up of 15 amino acids. Filled out from reference TRBV5-1 and TRBJ1-2, the complete variable domain reads KAGVTQTPRYLIKTRGQQVTLSCSPISGHRSVSWYQQTPGQGLQFLFEYFSETQRNKGNFPGRFSGRQFSNSRSEMNVSTLELGDSALYLCASSFSLDRVDGYTFGSGTRLTVV.

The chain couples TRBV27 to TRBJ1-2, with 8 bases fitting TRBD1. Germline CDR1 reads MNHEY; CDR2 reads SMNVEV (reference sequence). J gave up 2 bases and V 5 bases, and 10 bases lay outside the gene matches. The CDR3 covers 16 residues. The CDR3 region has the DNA TGTGCCAGCAGTCCAATCGCCGGGACAGGAAACTATGGCTACACCTTC. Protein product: CASSPIAGTGNYGYTF.